Presented here are 5 T cell receptor beta chains from one specimen sequenced in a study of post-analysis software for immune sequencing data (dated by TCRdb to the mid-2010s). What the study reported, not specific to this receptor: Roughly 5 TRBV segments, including TRBV5-6, TRBV5-1 and TRBV20-1, were significantly more frequent in patients than controls.

Library prep was done by PCR. Reads for this sample came from an Illumina HiSeq 2500. To reduce PCR and sequencing biases, unique molecular identifiers were built into the TCR beta cDNA libraries. TCRdb reanalyzed the raw reads on its own, using fastp at Q25 for trimming and MiXCR for clone calling, and kept in-frame beta chains. Each record represents a unique CDR3 protein, reported with the most common genes and DNA among its rows. In all, the sample holds roughly 800,000 distinct CDR3 sequences, and roughly 50% of those were seen once. Of the sample, 4.6% is held by the ten largest clones. No antigen has been identified for these receptors. The specimen sequenced was blood. The receptors were sampled from a girl aged 5-17 years with multiple sclerosis.

V and J are TRBV29-1 and TRBJ2-7, with D possibly TRBD2 on 6 matching bases. CDR1 is SQVTM, CDR2 ANQGSEA, per germline. The CDR3 is 14 amino acids. Trimming stripped 7 bases from V and 0 bases from J, with 16 bases between. DNA for the CDR3: TGCAGCGCCAAGGGACTGCTGAGCTCCTACGAGCAGTACTTC. Translating gives CSAKGLLSSYEQYF.

The chain links TRBV20-1 to TRBJ2-5, with 12 bases lining up with TRBD2. The germline V gene has CDR1 DFQATT and CDR2 SNEGSKA (reference sequence). The CDR3 totals 17 residues. J lost 2 bases, V lost 6 bases, and 13 bases had no gene match. CDR3 in amino acids: CSAITGGGTSGQETQYF. For the CDR3, the DNA is TGCAGTGCCATCACCGGGGGGGGGACTAGCGGGCAAGAGACCCAGTACTTC.

This rearrangement joins TRBV7-9 to TRBJ2-7; 7 bases agree with TRBD2. The CDR3 runs to 12 residues. Trimming removed 3 bases from V and 8 bases from J; junction bases left unmatched: 4. The germline V gene has CDR1 SEHNR and CDR2 FQNEAQ (reference sequence). The CDR3 is CASSLGGTKQYF. CDR3 nucleotide sequence: TGTGCCAGCAGCTTGGGGGGGACTAAGCAGTACTTC.

This clonotype has more than one count but fewer than ten. The chain couples TRBV27 to TRBJ2-7; D is unresolved. The ends were cut back, 4 bases at V and 0 bases at J, with 13 bases in the middle. This CDR3 is 15 amino acids long. Germline V gene data show CDR1 as MNHEY and CDR2 as SMNVEV (reference sequence). Here the CDR3 reads CASSSPQMSSYEQYF. CDR3 DNA: TGTGCCAGCAGTTCCCCCCAGATGAGCTCCTACGAGCAGTACTTC.

V is TRBV7-2 and J is TRBJ2-5, with TRBD2 matching 12 bases. V shed 6 bases, J shed 4 bases, and the junction held 6 bases outside the gene matches. The germline V gene has CDR1 SGHTA and CDR2 FQGNSA. The CDR3 runs 15 residues. The CDR3 nucleotides are TGTGCCAGCAGACGACTAGCGGGAGTAGGAGAGACCCAGTACTTC. Residues: CASRRLAGVGETQYF. The variable domain in full, with the rest retrieved from reference TRBV7-2 and TRBJ2-5, is GAGVSQSPSNKVTEKGKDVELRCDPISGHTALYWYRQSLGQGLEFLIYFQGNSAPDKSGLPSDRFSAERTGGSVSTLTIQRTQQEDSAVYLCASRRLAGVGETQYFGPGTRLLVL.